These 28 T cell receptor beta chains were all obtained from the same sample, sequenced in a study of blood T cell repertoires in COVID-19. Only in-frame clones appear in the TCRdb table, and some are missing; sequencing was by immunoSEQ multiplex PCR. The table includes some 100,000 clones, approximately 86% detected once. Specimen: peripheral blood. These receptor sequences come from a human donor in a cohort sampled during active COVID-19.

This rearrangement joins TRBV5-4 to TRBJ1-6; D may be TRBD1 (5 bases). V lost 4 bases and J 5 bases, leaving 16 bases between the germline ends. CDR1 SGHNT and CDR2 YYREEE come from the germline V gene (reference sequence). The CDR3 length is 16 residues. DNA for the CDR3: TGTGCCAGCAGCCGGGGGGTCATGGGGGATAATTCACCCCTCCACTTT. This codes for CASSRGVMGDNSPLHF.

This clone was observed a single time. V usage is TRBV6-5 and J usage is TRBJ1-4; 10 bases are a match to TRBD1. Looked up from germline, CDR1 is MNHEY and CDR2 is SVGAGI. The CDR3 contains 16 residues. V trimming: 2 bases; J trimming: 4 bases; junction bases outside the gene matches: 4. CDR3 in amino acids: CASSYERTGGNEKLFF. For the CDR3, the DNA is TGTGCCAGCAGTTACGAACGGACAGGGGGTAATGAAAAACTGTTTTTT.

This clone was counted once. The CDR3 sequence is CASTPSGTGPSSYNSPLHF. The CDR3 DNA sequence: TGTGCCAGTACCCCGTCAGGGACAGGGCCGAGCTCCTATAATTCACCCCTCCACTTT. The chain carries TRBV19 and TRBJ1-6; 9 bases match TRBD1. V shed 7 bases and J 0 bases; nucleotides not matched to a gene: 13. There are 19 residues in the CDR3. Germline-derived CDR1 and CDR2 are LNHDA and SQIVND (reference sequence).

V gene TRBV7-9 combines with J gene TRBJ2-5; 7 bases agree with TRBD2. Germline CDR1 and CDR2: SEHNR and FQNEAQ (reference sequence). CDR3 size: 15 residues. The J segment lost 1 base and the V segment lost 3 bases, leaving 5 bases of the junction unmatched. CDR3 protein: CASSLGTILQETQYF. In DNA form, the CDR3 reads TGTGCCAGCAGCTTGGGGACTATCCTCCAAGAGACCCAGTACTTC. Looking up the rest from reference TRBV7-9 and TRBJ2-5 gives the full variable domain: DTGVSQNPRHKITKRGQNVTFRCDPISEHNRLYWYRQTLGQGPEFLTYFQNEAQLEKSRLLSDRFSAERPKGSFSTLEIQRTEQGDSAMYLCASSLGTILQETQYFGPGTRLLVL.

The chain links TRBV29-1 to TRBJ1-4, with a weak D call TRBD1 (5 bases). The germline V and J ends were trimmed by 5 bases and 4 bases, with 8 bases remaining between them. The germline gives CDR1 SQVTM, CDR2 ANQGSEA. The CDR3 extends over 12 amino acids. The CDR3 bases are TGCAGCGTTATGGGGGGTAATGAAAAACTGTTTTTT. Translated: CSVMGGNEKLFF.

This clone was found a few times. CDR3 bases: TGTGCCAGCAGCGGAGGGGAGGGGCGCTACGAGCAGTACTTC. It is translated as CASSGGEGRYEQYF. The chain has TRBV7-2 and TRBJ2-7, with 7 positions matching TRBD2. The CDR3 contains 14 residues. Per the germline V gene, CDR1 is SGHTA and CDR2 is FQGNSA. V was clipped by 5 bases and J by 3 bases; unmatched bases: 7.

The rearrangement uses TRBV9 and TRBJ1-2; 9 bases match TRBD1. CDR3 length: 15 amino acids. In germline, CDR1 is SGDLS, CDR2 YYNGEE. V dropped 6 bases and J dropped 3; count of bases not matched to a gene: 9. The CDR3 DNA reads as TGTGCCAGCACCGAACAGGGGGCAATGGACTATGGCTACACCTTC. Protein product: CASTEQGAMDYGYTF.

This clone turned up a few times. This chain links TRBV5-6 with TRBJ1-2; TRBD1 agrees at 8 bases. This CDR3 has 13 amino acids. Germline trimming cut 2 bases from V and 7 bases from J; bases unmatched to any gene: 4. Germline loops: CDR1 SGHDT, CDR2 YYEEEE. CDR3 region: CASSLGQGSGYTF. The CDR3, as DNA: TGTGCCAGCAGCTTAGGACAGGGTAGTGGCTACACCTTC.

The chain has TRBV21-1 and TRBJ2-3; the table calls TRBD2, which could not be checked here. TRBV21-1 is an annotated pseudogene. CDR3 size: 16 residues. Here the CDR3 DNA reads TGTGCCAGCAGCAAAAGATTAGCGGGAGATGTAGATACGCAGTATTTT. Amino acid sequence: CASSKRLAGDVDTQYF.

This chain uses TRBV7-6 with TRBJ2-5; 8 bases agree with TRBD2. Germline V gives CDR1 SGHVS, CDR2 FNYEAQ. CDR3 length: 15 residues. The junction had 5 bases not matched to a gene; V was cut back by 1 base and J by 4 bases. CDR3 in amino acids: CASSLESRGGETQYF. In DNA form, the CDR3 reads TGTGCCAGCAGCTTAGAAAGCCGGGGGGGAGAGACCCAGTACTTC.

J is TRBJ2-5 and V is TRBV18; TRBD2 might be the D (5 bases). Trimming took off 1 base at V and 4 bases at J, with 19 bases between the two ends. CDR1 is KGHSH and CDR2 is LQKENI in the germline V gene. This CDR3 contains 17 residues. The CDR3: CASSPRRNKPPGETQYF. As DNA, the CDR3 is TGTGCCAGCTCACCACGGAGGAATAAGCCGCCAGGAGAGACCCAGTACTTC. The variable domain in full, completed from reference TRBV18 and TRBJ2-5, reads NAGVMQNPRHLVRRRGQEARLRCSPMKGHSHVYWYRQLPEEGLKFMVYLQKENIIDESGMPKERFSAEFPKEGPSILRIQQVVRGDSAAYFCASSPRRNKPPGETQYFGPGTRLLVL.

The genes are TRBV3-1 (or the pseudogene TRBV3-2) and TRBJ1-1; the D is unclear. Between the trimmed V and J ends, which lost 0 bases and 6 bases, there was a span of 8 bases. Germline lookup yields CDR1 LGHDT and CDR2 YNNKEL (reference sequence). CDR3 size: 13 residues. CDR3 region: CASSQERRPEAFF. CDR3 in DNA: TGTGCCAGCAGCCAAGAGCGGCGCCCTGAAGCTTTCTTT.

The J gene is TRBJ1-1, the V gene TRBV9; D is unresolved. CDR3 length: 12 residues. Germline CDR1 SGDLS, CDR2 YYNGEE. V was pared by 4 bases and J by 4 bases, with 8 bases between. The CDR3 region has the DNA TGTGCCAGCAGCCTACCGGTCACTGAAGCTTTCTTT. Protein: CASSLPVTEAFF. Variable domain in full (rest from reference TRBV9 and TRBJ1-1): DSGVTQTPKHLITATGQRVTLRCSPRSGDLSVYWYQQSLDQGLQFLIQYYNGEERAKGNILERFSAQQFPDLHSELNLSSLELGDSALYFCASSLPVTEAFFGQGTRLTVV.

The chain has TRBV10-3 and TRBJ1-5, with 8 bases that match TRBD1. There are 13 residues in the CDR3. CDR1 and CDR2 (germline): ENHRY, SYGVKD. Unmatched junction bases numbered 3, after V lost 6 bases and J lost 5 bases. CDR3 in DNA: TGTGCCATCAGCGAGGACAGGGATCAGCCCCAGCATTTT. It is translated as CAISEDRDQPQHF.

The chain is built from TRBV24-1 and TRBJ2-5; tentative D call: TRBD1 (6 bases). Germline CDR1 KGHDR, CDR2 SFDVKD. CDR3 length: 15 amino acids. The germline V and J ends were trimmed by 4 bases and 5 bases, with 16 bases remaining between them. The CDR3, as DNA: TGTGCCACCAGTGACTATGTCCTCACAGGGGAGACCCAGTACTTC. It yields the protein CATSDYVLTGETQYF.

The chain recombines TRBV6-1 with TRBJ1-4, with D hard to call. Looked up from germline, CDR1 is MNHNS and CDR2 is SASEGT. Trimming removed 1 base from V and 5 bases from J, with 5 bases in between. The CDR3 extends over 13 amino acids. DNA of the CDR3: TGTGCCAGCAGTGAAGTCCCGAATGAAAAACTGTTTTTT. It specifies CASSEVPNEKLFF.

This chain uses TRBV28 with TRBJ1-4; tentatively, D is TRBD1 (5 bases). The germline gives CDR1 MDHEN, CDR2 SYDVKM. Trimming removed 5 bases from V and 0 bases from J, with 10 bases in between. The CDR3 consists of 15 residues. CDR3 sequence (DNA): TGTGCCAGCAGTCCCCACAGGCCAACTAATGAAAAACTGTTTTTT. It is translated as CASSPHRPTNEKLFF.

This rearrangement joins TRBV9 to TRBJ2-7; TRBD1 aligns across 7 bases. After removal of 4 bases from V and 3 bases from J, the junction contained 7 bases not matched to a gene. Germline values: CDR1 SGDLS, CDR2 YYNGEE. This CDR3 contains 14 residues. CDR3 region: CASSLRDSFYEQYF. The CDR3 DNA is TGTGCCAGCAGCTTGAGGGACAGCTTCTACGAGCAGTACTTC.

The chain employs TRBV2 and TRBJ2-4, with 8 bases matching TRBD2. CDR1 is SNHLY, CDR2 FYNNEI, per germline. The CDR3 totals 14 residues. Trimming took 7 bases from V and 7 from J; bases not matched to a gene: 9. The chain's CDR3 is CASTGSGRRNIQYF. CDR3 sequence (DNA): TGTGCCAGCACGGGGAGCGGGAGAAGGAACATTCAGTACTTC.

The chain combines TRBV4-2 with TRBJ2-2; 13 bases align to TRBD2. Germline V gene sequence: CDR1 LGHNA, CDR2 YNFKEQ. CDR3 length: 17 residues. V dropped 4 bases and J dropped 6; count of bases not matched to a gene: 8. This CDR3 is CASSPRLAGGGAGELFF. The CDR3 nucleotides read TGTGCCAGCAGCCCTCGACTAGCGGGGGGAGGGGCCGGGGAGCTGTTTTTT.

This clone was seen once. V is TRBV18 and J is TRBJ1-2; D is perhaps TRBD1 (6 bases). Per the germline V gene, CDR1 is KGHSH and CDR2 is LQKENI. The CDR3 contains 15 residues. V gave up 2 bases and J gave up 3 bases, with 13 bases separating them. Here the CDR3 DNA reads TGTGCCAGCTCACCAAGCCAGGGGAACGACTATGGCTACACCTTC. Its translation is CASSPSQGNDYGYTF.

This chain links TRBV7-8 with TRBJ2-1; a possible D gene is TRBD1 (5 bases). With 3 bases removed from V and 5 bases from J, the gap between germline ends came to 11 bases. In germline, CDR1 is SGHVS, CDR2 FQNEAQ. The CDR3 has 14 residues. Here the CDR3 reads CASSFSRADNEQFF. The CDR3 region has the DNA TGTGCCAGCAGCTTTTCCAGGGCCGACAATGAGCAGTTCTTC.

This clone was seen a single time. V is TRBV6-1 and J is TRBJ1-3; a weak D match, TRBD1 (5 bases). V dropped 0 bases and J dropped 4 bases, with 10 bases sitting between them. The germline gives CDR1 MNHNS, CDR2 SASEGT. The CDR3 consists of 15 residues. The CDR3 DNA is TGTGCCAGCAGTGAAGCGGGGGGAATGGGAAACACCATATATTTT. Amino acids: CASSEAGGMGNTIYF.

V and J are TRBV10-1 and TRBJ2-3, with TRBD2 as a possible D gene (6 bases). From germline, CDR1 is WNHNN and CDR2 SYGVQD (reference sequence). This CDR3 spans 16 amino acids. Trimming removed 6 bases from V and 2 bases from J, with 18 bases in between. The CDR3 sequence is CASSEDSGGATDTQYF. The CDR3 bases are TGCGCCAGCAGCGAGGACTCCGGAGGGGCCACAGATACGCAGTATTTT.

The chain combines TRBV5-1 with TRBJ2-1; 9 bases are shared with TRBD1. CDR3 length: 16 residues. CDR1 SGHRS and CDR2 YFSETQ come from the germline V gene. Trimming cost V 3 bases and J 4 bases; bases outside gene matches: 8. This CDR3 is CASSSDRGVGYNEQFF. The DNA of the CDR3 is TGCGCCAGCAGCTCGGACAGGGGAGTGGGGTACAATGAGCAGTTCTTC.

The chain is built from TRBV21-1 and TRBJ1-1; no check of the table's D call, TRBD1, against the DNA was made. TRBV21-1 is deemed a pseudogene. This CDR3 comprises 18 residues. In DNA, the CDR3 is TGTGCCAGCAACATTCTAACAGGGTTTGATGGAGTGAACACTGAAGCTTTCTTT. It specifies CASNILTGFDGVNTEAFF.

The chain links TRBV25-1 to TRBJ2-6; D gene unclear. Per germline, CDR1 MGHDK and CDR2 SYGVNS. V was cut by 4 bases and J by 0 bases, with 13 bases left in between. The CDR3 is 17 amino acids. CDR3 in DNA: TGTGCCAGCAGTGCACCCCTCTCGAGCTCTGGGGCCAACGTCCTGACTTTC. It translates to CASSAPLSSSGANVLTF.

The chain is built from TRBV5-1 and TRBJ2-5; 8 nucleotides agree with TRBD1. Germline values: CDR1 SGHRS, CDR2 YFSETQ. V lost 6 bases, J lost 5 bases, and 12 bases stayed unmatched. CDR3 length: 15 amino acids. The CDR3 loop is CASTKGQGARETQYF. Here the CDR3 DNA reads TGCGCCAGCACCAAAGGCCAGGGGGCTAGGGAGACCCAGTACTTC.